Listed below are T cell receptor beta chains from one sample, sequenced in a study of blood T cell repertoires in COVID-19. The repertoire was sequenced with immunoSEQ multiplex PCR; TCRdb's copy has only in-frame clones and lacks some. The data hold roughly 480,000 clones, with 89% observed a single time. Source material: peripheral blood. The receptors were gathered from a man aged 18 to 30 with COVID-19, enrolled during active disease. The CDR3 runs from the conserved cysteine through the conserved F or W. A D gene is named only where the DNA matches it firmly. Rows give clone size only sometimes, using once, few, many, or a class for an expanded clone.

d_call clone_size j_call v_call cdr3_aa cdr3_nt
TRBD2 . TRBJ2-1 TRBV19 CASSRGGDFTMKQFF TGTGCCAGTAGCCGCGGGGGGGATTTCACAATGAAGCAGTTCTTC
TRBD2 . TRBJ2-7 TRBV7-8 CASSLTAGVYEQYF TGTGCCAGCAGCTTAACGGCGGGGGTCTACGAGCAGTACTTC
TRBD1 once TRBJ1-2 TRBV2 CASRGTGDGYTF TGTGCCAGCAGGGGGACAGGGGACGGCTACACCTTC
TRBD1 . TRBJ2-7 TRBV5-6 CASSKQGGYYEQYF TGTGCCAGCAGCAAACAGGGGGGCTACTACGAGCAGTACTTC
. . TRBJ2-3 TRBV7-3 CASSATRGGDTQYF TGTGCCAGCAGCGCCACAAGGGGTGGAGATACGCAGTATTTT
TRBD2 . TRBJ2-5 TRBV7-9 CASSPSTAGGWGETQYF TGTGCCAGCAGCCCCTCCACGGCGGGAGGTTGGGGAGAGACCCAGTACTTC
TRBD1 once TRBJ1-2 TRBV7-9 CASSLELPGQGGGYTF TGTGCCAGCAGTTTAGAACTTCCGGGACAGGGTGGAGGCTACACCTTC
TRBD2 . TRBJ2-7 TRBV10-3 CAISGGLAGGRPYEQYF TGTGCCATCAGTGGAGGGCTAGCGGGGGGTCGACCCTACGAGCAGTACTTC
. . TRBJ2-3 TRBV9 CASSVGTPFGSTDTQYF TGTGCCAGCAGCGTAGGGACTCCCTTTGGGAGCACAGATACGCAGTATTTT
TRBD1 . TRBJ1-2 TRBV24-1 CATSDLTPRTGVNYGYTF TGTGCCACCAGTGATTTGACCCCCCGGACAGGGGTTAACTATGGCTACACCTTC
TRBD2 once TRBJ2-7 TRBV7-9 CASSLVAGMYEQYF TGTGCCAGCAGCTTAGTAGCGGGCATGTACGAGCAGTACTTC
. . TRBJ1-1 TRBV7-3 CASSLTPPQGGTEAFF TGTGCCAGCAGCTTAACGCCCCCGCAGGGCGGCACTGAAGCTTTCTTT
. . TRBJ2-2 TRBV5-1 CASSLGGLNTGELFF TGCGCCAGCAGCTTGGGCGGGCTGAACACCGGGGAGCTGTTTTTT
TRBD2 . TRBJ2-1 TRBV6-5 CASRERGGDNEQFF TGTGCCAGCAGAGAGCGGGGGGGAGACAATGAGCAGTTCTTC
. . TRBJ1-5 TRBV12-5 CASGLVLGRANQPQHF TGTGCTAGTGGTTTGGTTCTAGGCAGGGCAAATCAGCCCCAGCATTTT
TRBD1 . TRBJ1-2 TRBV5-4 CASSPQGAEGYTF TGTGCCAGCAGCCCTCAGGGGGCGGAGGGCTACACCTTC
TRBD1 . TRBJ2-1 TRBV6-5 CASRGQLRSNEQFF TGTGCCAGCAGGGGACAGTTGAGGTCCAATGAGCAGTTCTTC
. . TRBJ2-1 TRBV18 CASSQLQTREQFF TGTGCCAGCTCACAACTTCAGACACGCGAGCAGTTCTTC
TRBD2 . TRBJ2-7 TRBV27 CASSSGLAAYEQYF TGTGCCAGCAGTTCGGGACTAGCGGCCTACGAGCAGTACTTC
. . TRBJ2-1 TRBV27 CASSFYGSSYNEQFF TGTGCCAGCAGTTTTTACGGGAGTTCCTACAATGAGCAGTTCTTC
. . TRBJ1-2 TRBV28 CASSWRVEWGYTF TGTGCCAGCAGTTGGCGGGTGGAGTGGGGCTACACCTTC
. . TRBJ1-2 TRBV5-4 CASSPEGRPWGYTF TGTGCCAGCAGCCCGGAGGGGCGCCCGTGGGGCTACACCTTC
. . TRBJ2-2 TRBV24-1 CATSDPNFRGGTGELFF TGTGCCACCAGTGATCCGAACTTTAGGGGGGGGACCGGGGAGCTGTTTTTT
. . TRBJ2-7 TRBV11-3 CASSLVPYEQYF TGTGCCAGCAGCTTAGTCCCGTACGAGCAGTACTTC
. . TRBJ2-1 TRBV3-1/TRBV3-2 CASSQDPTGGRQFF TGTGCCAGCAGCCAAGATCCGACCGGGGGTCGGCAGTTCTTC
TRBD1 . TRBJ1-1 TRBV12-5 CASGLLTGTGGYDENTEAFF TGTGCTAGTGGTTTGTTAACCGGGACAGGGGGTTATGATGAGAACACTGAAGCTTTCTTT
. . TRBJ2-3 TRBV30 CAWSHQLLAEADTQYF TGTGCCTGGAGCCACCAACTTCTAGCAGAGGCAGATACGCAGTATTTT
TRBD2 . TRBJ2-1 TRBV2 CASKAGGGIYEQFF TGTGCCAGCAAGGCTGGGGGGGGGATCTATGAGCAGTTCTTC
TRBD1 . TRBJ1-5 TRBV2 CASSEDRGGQPQHF TGTGCCAGCAGTGAAGACAGGGGTGGACAGCCCCAGCATTTT
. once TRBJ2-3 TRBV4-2 CASSQDMRGTDTQYF TGTGCCAGCAGCCAAGATATGAGGGGGACAGATACGCAGTATTTT
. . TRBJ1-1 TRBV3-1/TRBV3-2 CASSRNEWNTEAFF TGTGCCAGCAGCCGTAATGAGTGGAACACTGAAGCTTTCTTT
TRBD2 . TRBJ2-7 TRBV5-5 CASRWAGGFYEQYF TGTGCCAGCCGCTGGGCCGGGGGGTTCTACGAGCAGTACTTC
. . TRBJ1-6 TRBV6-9 CARGGEVGNSPLHF TGTGCCAGAGGGGGGGAGGTGGGGAATTCACCCCTCCACTTT
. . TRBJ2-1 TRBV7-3 CASSLKGGGGGYNEQFF TGTGCCAGCAGCTTAAAGGGGGGGGGCGGGGGCTACAATGAGCAGTTCTTC
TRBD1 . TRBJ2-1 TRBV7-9 CASSRSGRGTYNEQFF TGTGCCAGCAGCCGATCCGGCAGGGGGACCTACAATGAGCAGTTCTTC
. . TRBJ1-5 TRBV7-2 CASSLGSGGNQPQHF TGTGCCAGCAGCTTAGGTTCAGGGGGCAATCAGCCCCAGCATTTT
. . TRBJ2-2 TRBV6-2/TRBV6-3 CASSFNTGNTGELFF TGTGCCAGCAGTTTTAACACAGGCAACACCGGGGAGCTGTTTTTT
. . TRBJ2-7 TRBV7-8 CASSLRATDLAGSEQYF TGTGCCAGCAGCTTACGAGCCACCGACTTAGCTGGTAGCGAGCAGTACTTC
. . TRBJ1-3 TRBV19 CASSFQGNVGGNTIYF TGTGCCAGTAGTTTCCAGGGGAATGTGGGAGGAAACACCATATATTTT